This T cell receptor (beta chain) was captured by sequencing in a study of blood T cell repertoires in COVID-19 (dated by TCRdb to about 2020). For context, the study as a whole: Collaborator samples came from the United States, Italy and Spain and covered acute and convalescent phases of COVID-19. The prospective study material was composed of cDNA or gDNA derived from T cells, B-cell-depleted T cells, or PBMCs. Deeply sampled blood TCRbeta repertoires from subjects exposed to, actively infected with, or recovered from COVID-19 were included in the dataset. The repertoires were made available in a free public database intended to serve as a resource for research on the immune response to SARS-CoV-2. Samples came from the ongoing ImmuneRACE study (first 160 participants) plus 1,254 subjects from 6 global collaborators. The sample metadata nearly always contained a de-identified subject ID, COVID-19 status, age in years and sex. Where available, HLA class I and class II types were taken from metadata supplied by the sample provider and were not determined by assay-based typing.

Concerning this clone: This receptor's antigen is unknown. No base quality values were provided; no much bigger clone lies one nucleotide off.

Participants in the prospective study were aged about 18 to 90 years, lived in about two dozen United States geographic areas, and enrolled through a virtual design. In the prospective study, participants were assigned to cohorts based on the clinical history participants reported in a screening survey and a study questionnaire. For ImmuneRACE Cohort 3, a participant was defined as recovered based on two consecutive negative NP/OP PCR tests, clearance by a healthcare professional, or resolution of symptoms. In the prospective study, whole blood, serum and a nasopharyngeal or oropharyngeal swab were collected from each participant by mobile phlebotomists. Over a roughly two-month period, participants in the prospective study had the option of providing additional blood draws and questionnaires. Blood samples from the prospective study were shipped frozen or at room temperature prior to DNA extraction.

TCRbeta CDR3 regions were amplified from genomic DNA using the immunoSEQ Assay, a bias-controlled multiplex PCR. As for the authors' bioinformatics: The number of nucleated cells in each sample was estimated by amplification of reference gene primers within the assay. To quantify the absolute abundance of each unique TCRbeta CDR3 rearrangement, sequence reads were collapsed and filtered. For each sample, productive Simpson clonality was calculated as the square root of Simpson's diversity index over productive rearrangements. This is the immuneACCESS table as TCRdb keeps it, with only in-frame sequences that have V and J called. A part of the clones is gone; compared with another copy, unresolved V genes explain less than half, and the rest is unexplained. V, J and clone size are those of that table, while D and trimming were read from the DNA. The sample data list 300,000 to 400,000 clones, and 90% of these were observed just once. 2.6% of the sample is taken by the ten largest.

Counted from cysteine to phenylalanine, this CDR3 has 16 amino acids. Only the CDR3 portion is preserved as DNA: 48 bases, with reading frame beginning at the first base. From a lookup of the germline V gene, CDR1 and CDR2 are SGHTA and FQGNSA. V is reduced by 1 base and J by 9 bases, leaving a spacing of 16 bases between them. Overall results and qualifications from the work: The quantity of clinical and demographic metadata differed by source and by participant and was supplied without curation.

The sequenced material came from PBMCs or T cells enriched from blood (not recorded which). Here the chain combines TRBV7-2 and TRBJ1-6; no D segment can be confidently identified. The clonotype originates from a man aged 55 to 69 who had recovered from COVID-19. CDR3 sequence: CASSLVAGMVGSPLHF. The nucleotide sequence reads as follows: TGTGCCAGCAGCTTAGTGGCGGGGATGGTAGGTTCACCCCTCCACTTT.